This T cell receptor beta chain stems from a study of high-grade serous ovarian cancer treatment subgroups. Tumor samples were obtained before definitive surgery or chemotherapy. TCRdb's copy holds only in-frame clones and misses some; the assay was immunoSEQ multiplex PCR. The sample has some 2,200 clones, about 79% seen once. This clonotype was obtained from a human donor with high-grade serous ovarian cancer. Sequenced: tumor tissue.

The CDR3 region has the DNA TGTGCCAGCAGTGGTCCGGTTGGGGAGACCCAGTACTTC. Protein: CASSGPVGETQYF. The J gene is TRBJ2-5, the V gene TRBV2; D is unresolved. Germline CDR1 and CDR2: SNHLY and FYNNEI. Trimming took 4 bases from V and 5 from J, leaving 11 bases between them. The CDR3 runs 13 residues.